Presented here are 21 T cell receptor beta chains from one specimen sequenced in a study of blood T cells in healthy people across ages. Using a J-beta primer mix together with a sample-barcoded 5' primer, a second PCR was run for roughly 6 to 11 cycles. TCRdb reprocessed the 5' RACE reads via MiXCR and lists one record per CDR3 protein. Here the sample spans about 1.5 million distinct CDR3 sequences, approximately 43% being singletons. Sequencing was performed on blood. Every receptor here comes from a woman aged 18-30 years in good health.

In this sample, this clonotype turned up once. CDR3 loop: CASSPPTSEPQFF. CDR3 nucleotides: TGTGCCAGCTCACCACCCACGAGCGAACCCCAGTTCTTC. The chain recombines TRBV18 with TRBJ2-1; no clear D. The CDR3 runs 13 residues. V gave up 0 bases and J gave up 13 bases, with 13 bases separating them. Germline V gives CDR1 KGHSH, CDR2 LQKENI.

The chain carries TRBV28 and TRBJ1-1; tentatively, D is TRBD1 (5 bases). Between the trimmed V and J ends, which lost 4 bases and 10 bases, there was a span of 22 bases. The CDR3 runs to 15 residues. Per the germline V gene, CDR1 is MDHEN and CDR2 is SYDVKM. DNA for the CDR3: TGTGCCAGCAGTTCGGTTTGGGGTGGGGGGAGAGGAGCTTTCTTT. Its translation is CASSSVWGGGRGAFF.

The chain links TRBV4-3 to TRBJ1-6, with D maybe TRBD1 (5 bases). Trimming pared 0 bases from V and 5 bases from J, leaving 8 bases between. The CDR3 runs to 15 residues. Looked up from germline, CDR1 is LGHNA and CDR2 is YSLEER. The CDR3 spells CASSQENRHNSPLHF. The CDR3 bases are TGCGCCAGCAGCCAAGAAAACAGGCATAATTCACCCCTCCACTTT.

This clonotype came up a few times. The chain uses TRBV21-1 and TRBJ2-1; the table's D call TRBD1 went unverified against the DNA. TRBV21-1 is annotated as a pseudogene. This CDR3 spans 16 amino acids. DNA of the CDR3: TGTGCCAGCAGCAAAGAAGGGGAGACAGAACACAATGAGCAGTTCTTC. Protein: CASSKEGETEHNEQFF.

This rearrangement joins TRBV10-2 to TRBJ2-7; no firm D call. The germline V gene has CDR1 WSHSY and CDR2 SAAADI. V lost 3 bases, J lost 5 bases, and 8 bases lay in between. The CDR3 covers 12 residues. The CDR3 DNA follows: TGCGCCAGCAGTGACCGTTCGCACGAGCAGTACTTC. Translated, it gives CASSDRSHEQYF.

J is TRBJ2-5 and V is TRBV12-3 or TRBV12-4, with a possible D match to TRBD2 (5 bases). V gave up 10 bases and J gave up 11 bases, with 23 bases separating them. CDR3 size: 13 residues. The CDR3 loop reads CATKDFDYNEQYF. CDR3 in DNA: TGTGCCACCAAGGACTTCGACTACAATGAGCAGTACTTC.

This chain joins TRBV20-1 and TRBJ2-3; TRBD2 agrees at 9 bases. Trimming cost V 3 bases and J 7 bases; bases outside gene matches: 5. This CDR3 is built from 13 residues. Germline CDR1 DFQATT, CDR2 SNEGSKA (reference sequence). The CDR3 here is CSARASGDNTQYF. Here the CDR3 DNA reads TGCAGTGCTAGGGCTAGCGGGGACAATACGCAGTATTTT.

This clonotype has ten or more counts. The genes are TRBV5-1 and TRBJ2-1; no reliable D call. This CDR3 spans 14 amino acids. V dropped 1 base and J dropped 2 bases, with 7 bases sitting between them. The V gene's germline CDR1 is SGHRS and CDR2 YFSETQ. The CDR3 bases are TGCGCCAGCAGCTTGAACCAAGCCTACAATGAGCAGTTCTTC. Translation: CASSLNQAYNEQFF.

The V call is TRBV2, the J call TRBJ2-3; TRBD1 matches 10 bases. J gave up 2 bases and V 6 bases, and 5 bases lay outside the gene matches. CDR1 is SNHLY and CDR2 is FYNNEI in the germline V gene. CDR3 length: 15 residues. In nucleotides, the CDR3 is TGTGCCAGCAGCACCGGGACAGGGGCCACAGATACGCAGTATTTT. Translating it yields CASSTGTGATDTQYF.

The V call is TRBV4-3, the J call TRBJ2-1; TRBD1 might be the D (6 bases). V was trimmed by 6 bases and J by 8 bases, leaving 20 bases between them. The CDR3 has 15 amino acids. Germline V gene lookup returns CDR1 LGHNA and CDR2 YSLEER. CDR3 amino acids: CASSIAGASGDEQFF. In DNA, the CDR3 is TGCGCCAGCAGTATCGCAGGGGCGTCTGGCGATGAGCAGTTCTTC.

This clonotype was seen a few times. V usage is TRBV18 and J usage is TRBJ1-1; TRBD1 might be the D (6 bases). Per germline, CDR1 KGHSH and CDR2 LQKENI. V lost 2 bases to trimming and J lost 3 bases, with 10 bases between them. The CDR3 covers 14 residues. The CDR3 DNA reads TGTGCCAGCTCACCATCGGGGGGCTACACTGAAGCTTTCTTT. Amino acids: CASSPSGGYTEAFF. Full variable domain (rest looked up from reference TRBV18 and TRBJ1-1): NAGVMQNPRHLVRRRGQEARLRCSPMKGHSHVYWYRQLPEEGLKFMVYLQKENIIDESGMPKERFSAEFPKEGPSILRIQQVVRGDSAAYFCASSPSGGYTEAFFGQGTRLTVV.

This clonotype was seen only a few times. The CDR3 protein is CASSLVSPWGVGTDTQYF. The DNA of the CDR3 is TGTGCCAGCAGCTTAGTATCCCCGTGGGGGGTTGGCACAGATACGCAGTATTTT. This sequence joins TRBV7-8 and TRBJ2-3; TRBD2 might be the D (6 bases). Germline CDR1 SGHVS, CDR2 FQNEAQ. The CDR3 runs 18 residues. V was cut by 1 base and J by 1 base, with 18 bases left in between.

This clonotype was observed a few times. The chain combines TRBV27 with TRBJ2-1; the D gene is possibly TRBD1 (7 bases). V lost 7 bases, J lost 8 bases, and 12 bases lay in between. Germline V gives CDR1 MNHEY, CDR2 SMNVEV (reference sequence). The CDR3 length is 12 residues. This CDR3 reads CASTGGLDEQFF. DNA of the CDR3: TGTGCCAGCACAGGGGGGTTAGATGAGCAGTTCTTC.

This clonotype was detected a few times. The chain uses TRBV4-3 and TRBJ2-3; 8 bases are a match to TRBD2. Losses at the gene ends were 1 base for V and 3 bases for J; bases not matched to a gene: 6. Per the germline V gene, CDR1 is LGHNA and CDR2 is YSLEER. The CDR3 spans 16 residues. DNA for the CDR3: TGCGCCAGCAGCCAAGGGTGGAGCGGGGGAACAGATACGCAGTATTTT. The encoded protein is CASSQGWSGGTDTQYF.

V is TRBV7-9 and J is TRBJ2-7; 9 nucleotides align to TRBD2. V lost 4 bases and J lost 0; bases outside the gene matches: 4. This CDR3 comprises 15 residues. Germline-derived CDR1 and CDR2 are SEHNR and FQNEAQ (reference sequence). CDR3 bases: TGTGCCAGCAGCTCGACTAGCGGCCTCTCCTACGAGCAGTACTTC. This sequence encodes CASSSTSGLSYEQYF.

Turning to this clonotype: One junction end disagrees with the germline gene, perhaps due to a read error. The rearrangement uses TRBV7-2 and TRBJ2-5, with D unclear. CDR1 is SGHTA and CDR2 is FQGNSA in the germline V gene. This CDR3 region has 14 residues. The CDR3 reads CASSLRLATHEEYF. The CDR3 DNA is TGCGCCAGCAGCTTACGGTTGGCAACCCACGAGGAGTACTTC.

The J gene is TRBJ1-5, the V gene TRBV4-2, with a possible D match to TRBD1 (6 bases). Between the trimmed V and J ends, which lost 5 bases and 1 base, there was a span of 21 bases. CDR1 and CDR2 (germline): LGHNA, YNFKEQ. This CDR3 region has 18 residues. CDR3 sequence: CASSVSGVRGRSNQPQHF. Here the CDR3 DNA reads TGTGCCAGCAGCGTCTCCGGGGTCCGGGGGCGAAGCAATCAGCCCCAGCATTTT.

The V gene is TRBV4-1, the J gene TRBJ1-5; 7 bases line up with TRBD1. The CDR3 is 14 residues long. Germline V gives CDR1 MGHRA, CDR2 YSYEKL. J was trimmed by 7 bases and V by 4 bases; bases with no gene match: 7. CDR3 protein: CASSPTGIGQPQHF. The CDR3 DNA follows: TGCGCCAGCAGCCCGACAGGGATAGGGCAGCCCCAGCATTTT.

This clonotype came up a few times. The gene calls are TRBV20-1 and TRBJ2-7; D is unclear. The CDR3 has 13 residues. The germline gives CDR1 DFQATT, CDR2 SNEGSKA (reference sequence). Trimming removed 5 bases from V and 0 bases from J, with 11 bases in between. The CDR3 reads CSAPFAISYEQYF. The CDR3 DNA reads as TGCAGTGCTCCTTTCGCGATCTCCTACGAGCAGTACTTC.

Details on this clonotype: Since a much larger clone is just one base distant, this may be a read error. This chain joins TRBV29-1 and TRBJ2-1; 7 nucleotides agree with TRBD1. This CDR3 is built from 12 residues. In germline, CDR1 is SQVTM, CDR2 ANQGSEA. V dropped 3 bases and J dropped 9; count of bases not matched to a gene: 5. CDR3 nucleotides: TGCAGCGTTGATGACAGGGTGCGTGAGCAGTTCTTC. Encoded protein: CSVDDRVREQFF.

The V call is TRBV3-1, the J call TRBJ2-3; no reliable D call. From germline, CDR1 is LGHDT and CDR2 YNNKEL (reference sequence). CDR3 size: 14 residues. Trimming took off 4 bases at V and 4 bases at J, with 12 bases between the two ends. CDR3 nucleotides: TGTGCCAGCAGCCCCATTCGGTTCGCAGATACGCAGTATTTT. Its protein product is CASSPIRFADTQYF.